These T cell receptor beta chains were read from a single sample in a study of cytomegalovirus exposure and HLA in healthy donors. The repertoire was sequenced with immunoSEQ multiplex PCR; TCRdb's copy has only in-frame clones and lacks some. The sample carries some 120,000 clones, 65% to 80% recorded once. What was sequenced was PBMCs. These receptors originate from a female donor in good health and CMV-seronegative. CDR3s include the opening cysteine and the closing phenylalanine or tryptophan. A D gene is named only where the DNA matches it firmly. For some rows the clone size is stated as once, few or many, or as a class when expanded; others skip it.

TRBV5-6,TRBJ2-3,few,NA,TGTGCCAGCAGCACTGCAACCGCCTGGACTAGCACAGATACGCAGTATTTT,CASSTATAWTSTDTQYF
TRBV13,TRBJ1-2,NA,NA,TGTGCCAGCAGCTTAGGTCTTTTAGGGGGGGAAACGGTCGGCTACACCTTC,CASSLGLLGGETVGYTF
TRBV19,TRBJ1-5,NA,NA,TGTGCCAGTAGTCAAAGGGGACAGCCCCAGCATTTT,CASSQRGQPQHF
TRBV30,TRBJ1-2,NA,NA,TGTGCCTGGAGGGGGTCTGGGGGGGTCGGCTACACCTTC,CAWRGSGGVGYTF
TRBV6-1,TRBJ2-7,NA,TRBD1,TGTGCCAGCAGTCCCCGGACAGGGGACGGCTACGAGCAGTACTTC,CASSPRTGDGYEQYF
TRBV7-6,TRBJ2-5,NA,NA,TGTGCCAGCAGCTCCACAGTGACCCAAGAGACCCAGTACTTC,CASSSTVTQETQYF
TRBV11-2,TRBJ2-5,NA,TRBD2,TGTGCCAGCAGCCTGGGACTAGCGGGGCCGGGGGCCCAGTACTTC,CASSLGLAGPGAQYF
TRBV7-3,TRBJ2-6,NA,TRBD1,TGTGCCAGCAGTAAATCCGGGACAGGCCCTTCTGGGGCCAACGTCCTGACTTTC,CASSKSGTGPSGANVLTF
TRBV6-4,TRBJ2-3,few,TRBD2,TGTGCCAGCAGTGGGAGCGGGGAAACAGATACGCAGTATTTT,CASSGSGETDTQYF
TRBV5-1,TRBJ1-3,NA,NA,TGCGCCAGCAGCTTGCTATCCGGGAACATCGCATCGAGCTCTGGAAACACCATATATTTT,CASSLLSGNIASSSGNTIYF
TRBV27,TRBJ2-1,NA,TRBD1,TGTGCCAGCAGTTTCGGGACAGGGAATGAGCAGTTCTTC,CASSFGTGNEQFF
TRBV5-1,TRBJ2-5,NA,NA,TGCGCCAGCAAGACAGAGACAGAGACCCAGTACTTC,CASKTETETQYF
TRBV28,TRBJ1-1,NA,NA,TGTGCCAGCAGTTTATTGGGGGGACCAAGACCAAGTGAAGCTTTCTTT,CASSLLGGPRPSEAFF
TRBV10-3,TRBJ2-1,NA,TRBD2,TGTGCCATCAGTGGAGGCGGGGGGGCAAAAAATGAGCAGTTCTTC,CAISGGGGAKNEQFF
TRBV13,TRBJ2-5,once,TRBD2,TGTGCCAGCAGCTTAAGGATGACGGGGGGAGAGACCCAGTACTTC,CASSLRMTGGETQYF
TRBV9,TRBJ2-1,NA,NA,TGTGCCAGCAGCGTAGCAGGGCCTACCTACAATGAGCAGTTCTTC,CASSVAGPTYNEQFF
TRBV5-1,TRBJ1-6,many,TRBD1,TGCGCCAGCAGCCACGGGACAGTTAATTCACCCCTCCACTTT,CASSHGTVNSPLHF
TRBV4-1,TRBJ1-6,NA,NA,TGCGCCAGCAGCCCCGACCCGGGGGGGAATTCACCCCTCCACTTT,CASSPDPGGNSPLHF
TRBV19,TRBJ1-3,NA,NA,TGTGCCAGCTCTACAGGATCTGGAAACACCATATATTTT,CASSTGSGNTIYF
TRBV6-1,TRBJ2-3,NA,NA,TGTGCCAGCAGACTAACCCCAGATACGCAGTATTTT,CASRLTPDTQYF
TRBV7-2,TRBJ1-4,once,NA,TGTGCCAGCAGCTCGGCCCTCGGAGCTAATGAAAAACTGTTTTTT,CASSSALGANEKLFF
TRBV9,TRBJ1-2,NA,TRBD1,TGTGCCACAGGGGGTCGGGCTGGCTACACCTTC,CATGGRAGYTF
TRBV6-5,TRBJ1-1,few,NA,TGTGCCAGCAGTTACATCGCGACAGGAGGCACTGAAGCTTTCTTT,CASSYIATGGTEAFF
TRBV7-6,TRBJ1-1,few,NA,TGTGCCAGCAGCGACGGTTTAGGCGGAAGCACTGAAGCTTTCTTT,CASSDGLGGSTEAFF
TRBV7-2,TRBJ2-3,NA,TRBD2,TGTGCCAGCAGCTTCCTAGCGGGGGGCCTCACAGATACGCAGTATTTT,CASSFLAGGLTDTQYF
TRBV4-2,TRBJ2-3,NA,TRBD2,TGTGCCAGCAGCCAAGGGGCGGCGGGGGAGACAGATACGCAGTATTTT,CASSQGAAGETDTQYF
TRBV10-2,TRBJ2-3,NA,NA,TGCGCCAGCAGTGAAAATAGCGTAAGGGGCACAGATACGCAGTATTTT,CASSENSVRGTDTQYF
TRBV5-4,TRBJ2-1,NA,TRBD2,TGTGCCAGCAGGCCGACTAGCGGGTCCTACAATGAGCAGTTCTTC,CASRPTSGSYNEQFF
TRBV5-4,TRBJ1-1,NA,NA,TGTGCCAGCAGCTTGACGGGGGAAACTGAAGCTTTCTTT,CASSLTGETEAFF
TRBV9,TRBJ2-7,NA,TRBD2,TGTGCCAGCAGCGTAGGGGAAACGGGGGGGCTCTCAGGATACGAGCAGTACTTC,CASSVGETGGLSGYEQYF
TRBV14,TRBJ2-5,NA,TRBD1,TGTGCCAGCAGCCAAGCCGGACAGGGCCAGGAGGAGACCCAGTACTTC,CASSQAGQGQEETQYF
TRBV30,TRBJ1-6,NA,NA,TGTGCCACCTCCACGGGAGGGTCACCCCTCCACTTT,CATSTGGSPLHF
TRBV9,TRBJ1-6,NA,NA,TGTGCCAGCAGCGCGGGGAGTCCAAATAGACCCCTCCACTTT,CASSAGSPNRPLHF
TRBV21-1,TRBJ1-2,NA,NA,TGTGCCAGCAGCAAAGCTCCCGGGGTGTATCACTATGGCTACACCTTC,CASSKAPGVYHYGYTF